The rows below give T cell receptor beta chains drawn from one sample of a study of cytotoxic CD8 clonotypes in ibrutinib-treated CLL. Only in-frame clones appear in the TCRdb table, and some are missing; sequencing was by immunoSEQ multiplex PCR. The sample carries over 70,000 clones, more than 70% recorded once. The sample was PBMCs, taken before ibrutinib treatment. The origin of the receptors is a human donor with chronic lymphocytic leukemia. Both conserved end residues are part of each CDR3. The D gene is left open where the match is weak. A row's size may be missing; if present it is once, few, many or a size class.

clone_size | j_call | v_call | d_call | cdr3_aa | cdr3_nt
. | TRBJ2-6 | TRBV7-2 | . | CASSLVRGNVLTF | TGTGCCAGCAGCTTAGTCAGAGGCAACGTCCTGACTTTC
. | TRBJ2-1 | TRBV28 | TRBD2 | CASRQTSGMHGEQFF | TGTGCCAGCAGACAGACTAGCGGTATGCATGGTGAGCAGTTCTTC
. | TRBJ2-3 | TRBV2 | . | CASSEAPTTGIADTQYF | TGTGCCAGCAGTGAAGCCCCGACGACGGGAATCGCAGATACGCAGTATTTT
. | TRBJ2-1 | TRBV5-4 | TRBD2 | CASSSTSGSYNEQFF | TGTGCCAGCAGCTCGACTAGCGGGAGTTACAATGAGCAGTTCTTC
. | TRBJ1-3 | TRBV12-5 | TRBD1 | CASGTGTVTGNTIYF | TGTGCTAGTGGTACAGGGACAGTTACTGGAAACACCATATATTTT
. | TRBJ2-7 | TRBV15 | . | CATSSTGARVGEQYF | TGTGCCACCAGCAGTACGGGGGCGCGGGTTGGGGAGCAGTACTTC
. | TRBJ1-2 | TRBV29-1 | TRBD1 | CSVEGLTTGGDGYTF | TGCAGCGTTGAAGGCCTAACTACAGGGGGCGACGGCTACACCTTC
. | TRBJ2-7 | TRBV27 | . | CASSLLGDFFYEQYF | TGTGCCAGCAGTTTATTGGGGGACTTTTTCTACGAGCAGTACTTC
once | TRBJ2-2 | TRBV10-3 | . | CAIKGERESTGELFF | TGTGCCATCAAGGGAGAGCGAGAGAGCACCGGGGAGCTGTTTTTT
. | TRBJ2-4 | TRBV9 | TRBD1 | CASSGTGYGIQYF | TGTGCCAGCAGCGGGACAGGGTACGGCATTCAGTACTTC
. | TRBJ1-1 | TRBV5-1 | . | CASSADRMNTEAFF | TGCGCCAGCAGCGCTGACAGGATGAACACTGAAGCTTTCTTT
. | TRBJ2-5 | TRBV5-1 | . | CASSLAGGPVYQETQYF | TGCGCCAGCAGCTTGGCCGGGGGCCCTGTGTACCAAGAGACCCAGTACTTC
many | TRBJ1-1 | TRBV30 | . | CAWSVGRGIEAFF | TGTGCCTGGAGTGTTGGACGGGGGATTGAAGCTTTCTTT
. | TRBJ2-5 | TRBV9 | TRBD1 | CASRGDRGGTEPETQYF | TGTGCCAGCAGGGGGGACAGGGGCGGGACGGAACCAGAGACCCAGTACTTC
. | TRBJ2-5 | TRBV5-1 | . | CASSLLGTSQETQYF | TGCGCCAGCAGCTTACTCGGGACTTCCCAAGAGACCCAGTACTTC
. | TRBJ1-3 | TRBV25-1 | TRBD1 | CASSAPARTGRNTIYF | TGTGCCAGCAGTGCCCCGGCCCGGACAGGGCGAAACACCATATATTTT
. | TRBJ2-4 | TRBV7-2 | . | CASSSFSGNIQYF | TGTGCCAGCAGCTCCTTTAGCGGCAACATTCAGTACTTC
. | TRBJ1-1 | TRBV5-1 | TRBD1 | CASRSGTGGRTEAFF | TGCGCCAGCAGATCCGGGACAGGGGGTAGGACTGAAGCTTTCTTT
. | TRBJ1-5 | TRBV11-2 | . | CASSLGRSNQPQHF | TGTGCCAGCAGCTTGGGGAGGAGCAATCAGCCCCAGCATTTT
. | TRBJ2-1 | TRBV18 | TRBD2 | CASSSSGSSYNEQFF | TGTGCCAGCTCATCCAGCGGGAGCTCCTACAATGAGCAGTTCTTC
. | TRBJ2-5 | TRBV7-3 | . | CASSSKYGVSGETQYF | TGTGCCAGCAGCTCTAAGTATGGGGTTTCAGGGGAGACCCAGTACTTC
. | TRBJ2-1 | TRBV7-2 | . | CASSPRGRNEQFF | TGTGCCAGCAGCCCTAGGGGGAGAAATGAGCAGTTCTTC
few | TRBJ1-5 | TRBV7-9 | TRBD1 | CASSIGRDRGAQHF | TGTGCCAGCAGCATCGGACGGGACAGAGGGGCCCAGCATTTT